One and the same sample provided the 20 T cell receptor beta chains below, sequenced in a study of cytomegalovirus exposure and HLA in healthy donors. Both 60 Vbeta primers and 13 Jbeta primers went into the PCR. The method was immunoSEQ multiplex PCR; TCRdb's version includes in-frame clones alone and lacks a portion of them. This sample yields 150,000 to 200,000 clones, of which 70% to 90% are seen a single time; approximately 0.8% belongs to the top ten. Sequencing was done on a sample of PBMCs. The origin of the receptors is a woman younger than 35 in good health and CMV-seronegative.

This chain joins TRBV18 and TRBJ1-2, with 8 positions matching TRBD1. V lost 2 bases, J lost 3 bases, and 8 bases stayed unmatched. The CDR3 consists of 16 residues. Germline CDR1 reads KGHSH; CDR2 reads LQKENI. CDR3: CASSPSQGARDYGYTF. DNA of the CDR3: TGTGCCAGCTCACCAAGCCAGGGGGCCCGGGACTATGGCTACACCTTC.

There are a few counts of this clone. The V call is TRBV6-5, the J call TRBJ2-5, with D maybe TRBD1 (6 bases). V was pared by 5 bases and J by 3 bases, with 10 bases between. This CDR3 is built from 13 residues. CDR1 MNHEY and CDR2 SVGAGI come from the germline V gene. DNA of the CDR3: TGTGCCAGCAGTCGTCACAGGGAAGAGACCCAGTACTTC. Translation: CASSRHREETQYF.

This clone was seen once. V and J are TRBV2 and TRBJ2-7; 12 bases match TRBD2. J lost 3 bases, V lost 7 bases, and 7 bases had no gene match. From germline, CDR1 is SNHLY and CDR2 FYNNEI. The CDR3 covers 15 residues. The CDR3 nucleotides read TGTGCCAGCATCGAAGGACTAGCGGGGATCTACGAGCAGTACTTC. It yields the protein CASIEGLAGIYEQYF.

The sample holds one count of this clone. The chain couples TRBV19 to TRBJ1-5, with 7 bases identical to TRBD1. Trimming at V came to 6 bases and at J to 3 bases, leaving 8 bases not matched to a gene. Germline CDR1 LNHDA, CDR2 SQIVND (reference sequence). CDR3 length equals 15 residues. The CDR3 is CASSNGQALNQPQHF. As DNA, the CDR3 is TGTGCCAGTAGCAACGGACAGGCACTCAATCAGCCCCAGCATTTT.

The chain links TRBV5-1 to TRBJ1-5; TRBD1 agrees at 9 bases. CDR3 length: 14 residues. Germline V CDR1 and CDR2: SGHRS, YFSETQ. V shed 4 bases and J 5 bases; nucleotides not matched to a gene: 4. CDR3 in DNA: TGCGCCAGCAGCCCGACAGGGGGAGATCAGCCCCAGCATTTT. It translates to CASSPTGGDQPQHF.

The chain uses TRBV4-1 and TRBJ2-2; 7 bases are shared with TRBD1. Germline CDR1 and CDR2: MGHRA and YSYEKL. This CDR3 region has 16 residues. J gave up 4 bases and V 2 bases, and 7 bases lay outside the gene matches. CDR3 sequence reads: CASSQRGAGGTGELFF. The CDR3 region has the DNA TGCGCCAGCAGCCAACGTGGGGCAGGGGGCACCGGGGAGCTGTTTTTT.

A note on this clone: The sample holds other DNA sequences that translate to the same CDR3. The V call is TRBV6-4, the J call TRBJ2-3; the match to TRBD1 covers 7 bases. Germline CDR1 MRHNA, CDR2 SNTAGT. V lost 8 bases to trimming and J lost 0 bases; unmatched junction nucleotides: 8. The CDR3 has 15 residues. The CDR3 loop reads CASAEQGISTDTQYF. CDR3 bases: TGTGCCAGCGCCGAACAGGGGATAAGCACAGATACGCAGTATTTT.

A word on this clone: A read error may produce the germline difference seen at one junction end. The gene calls are TRBV7-7 and TRBJ2-5, with 7 bases lining up with TRBD2. Germline V gene lookup returns CDR1 SSHAT and CDR2 FNYEAQ (reference sequence). The CDR3 runs to 17 residues. CDR3 DNA sequence: TGTGCTAGCAGCTTAACGGATAGCGGGCCAGTACAAGAGACCCAGTACTTC. Translation gives CASSLTDSGPVQETQYF.

The chain combines TRBV18 with TRBJ2-3; TRBD1 matches at 8 bases. Losses at the gene ends were 8 bases for V and 0 bases for J; bases not matched to a gene: 10. Per the germline V gene, CDR1 is KGHSH and CDR2 is LQKENI. The CDR3 contains 16 residues. The CDR3 bases are TGTGCCAGCGCAGTTGTGGGACAGGAGAGCACAGATACGCAGTATTTT. Amino acid sequence: CASAVVGQESTDTQYF.

The gene calls are TRBV23-1 and TRBJ1-4; 10 bases agree with TRBD1. TRBV23-1 is an open reading frame, and its role is uncertain. Trimming removed 4 bases from V and 3 bases from J; junction bases left unmatched: 8. The CDR3 is made up of 17 amino acids. The CDR3 DNA follows: TGCGCCAGCAGTCTACGGACAGGGGGGTTGGCTAATGAAAAACTGTTTTTT. It codes for CASSLRTGGLANEKLFF.

This clone was seen a single time. This rearrangement joins TRBV4-1 to TRBJ1-2, with 8 positions matching TRBD1. This CDR3 has 15 amino acids. The germline V gene has CDR1 MGHRA and CDR2 YSYEKL. V was pared by 3 bases and J by 4 bases, with 7 bases of the junction left unmatched. The CDR3, as DNA: TGCGCCAGCAGCCAGCGACAGGGGATCCCCTATGGCTACACCTTC. This sequence encodes CASSQRQGIPYGYTF.

This clone was counted once. This chain uses TRBV7-9 with TRBJ2-7, with a tentative D call TRBD2 (5 bases). Trimming stripped 5 bases from V and 7 bases from J, with 18 bases between. Germline lookup yields CDR1 SEHNR and CDR2 FQNEAQ (reference sequence). The CDR3 contains 14 residues. The CDR3 reads CASSQGPTGWEQYF. The CDR3, as DNA: TGTGCCAGCAGCCAAGGACCCACGGGGTGGGAGCAGTACTTC.

The chain couples TRBV4-1 to TRBJ2-3, with a tentative D call TRBD2 (5 bases). Germline V lookup: CDR1 MGHRA, CDR2 YSYEKL. This CDR3 has 16 residues. V was cut by 4 bases and J by 1 base, with 15 bases left in between. The CDR3 loop is CASSPRTGGGTDTQYF. In nucleotides, the CDR3 is TGCGCCAGCAGCCCACGGACTGGAGGAGGCACAGATACGCAGTATTTT.

The rearrangement uses TRBV7-8 and TRBJ2-1, with D perhaps matching TRBD1 (6 bases). Germline CDR1 SGHVS, CDR2 FQNEAQ. V was shortened by 6 bases and J by 3 bases, with 12 bases between the two germline ends. The CDR3 spans 14 residues. The CDR3 DNA sequence: TGTGCCAGCAGGTATCAGGGGTTCTACAATGAGCAGTTCTTC. Residues: CASRYQGFYNEQFF. Variable domain in full (rest from reference TRBV7-8 and TRBJ2-1): GAGVSQSPRYKVAKRGQDVALRCDPISGHVSLFWYQQALGQGPEFLTYFQNEAQLDKSGLPSDRFFAERPEGSVSTLKIQRTQQEDSAVYLCASRYQGFYNEQFFGPGTRLTVL.

V usage is TRBV18 and J usage is TRBJ2-3, with TRBD2 identical over 8 bases. Germline V lookup: CDR1 KGHSH, CDR2 LQKENI. This CDR3 is 16 amino acids long. After removal of 3 bases from V and 5 bases from J, the junction contained 10 bases not matched to a gene. The CDR3: CASSPTSGPSLDTQYF. CDR3 nucleotides: TGTGCCAGCTCACCTACTAGCGGACCATCCCTAGATACGCAGTATTTT.

The chain joins TRBV15 to TRBJ2-5, with 9 bases matching TRBD1. The ends lost 2 bases at V and 4 bases at J; junction bases unmatched: 2. This CDR3 spans 14 amino acids. Per germline, CDR1 LNHNV and CDR2 YYDKDF (reference sequence). DNA for the CDR3: TGTGCCACCAGCAGAAGACAGGGGGGAGAGACCCAGTACTTC. Its translation: CATSRRQGGETQYF. The whole variable domain, filled in from reference TRBV15 and TRBJ2-5, reads DAMVIQNPRYQVTQFGKPVTLSCSQTLNHNVMYWYQQKSSQAPKLLFHYYDKDFNNEADTPDNFQSRRPNTSFCFLDIRSPGLGDTAMYLCATSRRQGGETQYFGPGTRLLVL.

This chain links TRBV5-6 with TRBJ1-1, with 9 bases fitting TRBD1. Trimming removed 4 bases from V and 2 bases from J; junction bases left unmatched: 12. In germline, CDR1 is SGHDT, CDR2 YYEEEE. The CDR3 spans 17 residues. CDR3 sequence reads: CASSQTGGGQGNTEAFF. The DNA of the CDR3 is TGTGCCAGCAGCCAAACTGGGGGGGGACAGGGAAACACTGAAGCTTTCTTT.

The chain employs TRBV6-6 and TRBJ1-1, with TRBD1 matching over 9 bases. CDR1 and CDR2 from the germline V gene are MNHNY and SVGAGI (reference sequence). The CDR3 sequence is 14 residues long. V was clipped by 6 bases and J by 6 bases; unmatched bases: 8. Written as DNA, the CDR3 is TGTGCCAGCAGCGGACAGGGGACTCAGGCTGAAGCTTTCTTT. This codes for CASSGQGTQAEAFF.

This clone was detected only once. The chain recombines TRBV9 with TRBJ1-4; 8 nucleotides match TRBD1. The CDR3 is 16 residues long. Germline-derived CDR1 and CDR2 are SGDLS and YYNGEE. Germline trimming cut 0 bases from V and 7 bases from J; bases unmatched to any gene: 8. CDR3 amino acids: CASSVAFGQGGEKLFF. CDR3 bases: TGTGCCAGCAGCGTAGCTTTCGGACAGGGCGGTGAAAAACTGTTTTTT.

J is TRBJ2-1 and V is TRBV18, with 10 bases aligning to TRBD2. The CDR3 runs 17 residues. Germline V CDR1 and CDR2: KGHSH, LQKENI. With 3 bases clipped from V and 9 bases from J, the junction kept 14 bases outside the gene matches. Here the CDR3 DNA reads TGTGCCAGCTCACCGAAAGCGGGAGGGCCCGCTGCTGGTGAGCAGTTCTTC. Protein product: CASSPKAGGPAAGEQFF.